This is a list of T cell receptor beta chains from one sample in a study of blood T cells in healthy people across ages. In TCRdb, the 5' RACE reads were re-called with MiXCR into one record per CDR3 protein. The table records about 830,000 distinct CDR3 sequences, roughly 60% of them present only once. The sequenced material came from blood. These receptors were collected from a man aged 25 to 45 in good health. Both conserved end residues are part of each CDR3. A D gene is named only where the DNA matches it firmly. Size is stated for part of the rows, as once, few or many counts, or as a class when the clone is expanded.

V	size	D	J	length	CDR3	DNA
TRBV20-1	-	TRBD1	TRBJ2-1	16	CSARARDRGRLYEQFF	TGCAGTGCTAGAGCCCGGGACAGGGGGCGCCTATATGAGCAGTTCTTC
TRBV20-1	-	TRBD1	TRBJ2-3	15	CSAQGQGARTDTQYF	TGCAGTGCTCAAGGACAGGGGGCGAGGACAGATACGCAGTATTTT
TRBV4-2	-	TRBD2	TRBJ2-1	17	CASSQEVRGVVYNEQFF	TGTGCCAGCAGCCAAGAAGTGCGGGGGGTAGTATACAATGAGCAGTTCTTC
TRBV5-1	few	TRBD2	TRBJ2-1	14	CASSYSGAYNEQFF	TGCGCCAGCAGCTATAGCGGGGCCTACAATGAGCAGTTCTTC
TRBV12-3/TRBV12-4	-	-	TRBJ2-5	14	CASSLLGEQETQYF	TGTGCCAGCAGTTTATTGGGGGAACAAGAGACCCAGTACTTC
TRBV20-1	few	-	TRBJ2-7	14	CSADGFGRGHEQYF	TGCAGTGCTGACGGGTTCGGCAGGGGACACGAGCAGTACTTC
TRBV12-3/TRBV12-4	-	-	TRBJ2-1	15	CASSFLGNNHNEQFF	TGTGCCAGCAGTTTTTTGGGGAACAATCACAATGAGCAGTTCTTC
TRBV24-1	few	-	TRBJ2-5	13	CATSDPGRETQYF	TGTGCCACCAGTGACCCAGGGCGAGAGACCCAGTACTTC
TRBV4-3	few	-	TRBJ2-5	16	CASSQRITSEGETQYF	TGCGCCAGCAGCCAAAGGATCACCTCTGAGGGGGAGACCCAGTACTTC
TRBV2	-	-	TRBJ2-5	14	CASSEYDSSNEQYF	TGTGCCAGCAGTGAATATGACTCTTCCAATGAGCAGTACTTC
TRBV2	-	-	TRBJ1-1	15	CASSADRAIGAEAFF	TGTGCCAGCAGTGCGGACCGGGCCATTGGGGCTGAAGCTTTCTTT
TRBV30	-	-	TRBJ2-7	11	CALAVSYEQYF	TGTGCCTTAGCTGTCTCCTACGAGCAGTACTTC
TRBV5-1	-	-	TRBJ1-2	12	CASSLNLHGYTF	TGCGCCAGCAGCTTGAACCTCCATGGCTACACCTTC
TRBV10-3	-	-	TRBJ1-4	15	CAISENQATNEKLFF	TGCGCCATCAGTGAGAACCAGGCAACTAATGAAAAACTGTTTTTT
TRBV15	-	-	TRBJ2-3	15	CATSRDKAFTDTQYF	TGTGCCACCAGCAGAGATAAGGCCTTCACAGATACGCAGTATTTT
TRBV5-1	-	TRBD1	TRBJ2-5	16	CASSLGQGGRQETQYF	TGCGCCAGCAGCTTGGGACAGGGGGGTCGGCAAGAGACCCAGTACTTC
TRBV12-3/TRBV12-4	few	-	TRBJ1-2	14	CASSQQGSGYGYTF	TGCGCCAGCAGCCAGCAGGGATCTGGCTATGGCTACACCTTC
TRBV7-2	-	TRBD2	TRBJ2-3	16	CASSFSGGWSTDTQYF	TGTGCCAGCAGCTTTAGCGGGGGGTGGAGCACAGATACGCAGTATTTT
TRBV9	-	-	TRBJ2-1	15	CASSVVSEGGSEQFF	TGTGCCAGCAGCGTAGTATCGGAGGGTGGTAGTGAGCAGTTCTTC
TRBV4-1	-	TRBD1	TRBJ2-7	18	CASSQGGCGQGAPYEQYF	TGCGCCAGCAGCCAAGGGGGCTGTGGACAGGGGGCACCTTACGAGCAGTACTTC
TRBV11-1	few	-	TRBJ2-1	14	CASSTQGNYNEQFF	TGTGCCAGCAGCACGCAGGGGAACTACAATGAGCAGTTCTTC
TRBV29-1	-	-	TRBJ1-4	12	CSVERGDEKLFF	TGCAGCGTTGAGAGAGGGGATGAAAAACTGTTTTTT
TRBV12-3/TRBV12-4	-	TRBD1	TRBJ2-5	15	CASSILTGAGETQYF	TGTGCCAGCAGCATCCTGACAGGGGCTGGAGAGACCCAGTACTTC
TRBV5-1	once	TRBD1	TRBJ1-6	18	CASSLGTGLSSYNSPLHF	TGCGCCAGCAGCTTGGGGACAGGTTTGAGCTCCTATAATTCACCCCTCCACTTT
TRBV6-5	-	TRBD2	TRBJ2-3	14	CASRPGTSQDTQYF	TGTGCCAGCAGGCCCGGGACTAGCCAAGATACGCAGTATTTT
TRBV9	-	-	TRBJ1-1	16	CASSVGEGVMNTEAFF	TGTGCCAGCAGCGTAGGTGAGGGGGTCATGAACACTGAAGCTTTCTTT
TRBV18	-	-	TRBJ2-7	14	CASSPQDNSYEQYF	TGTGCCAGCTCACCCCAAGACAACTCCTACGAGCAGTACTTC
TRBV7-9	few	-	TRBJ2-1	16	CASSRDPGRIDNEQFF	TGTGCCAGCAGCCGAGACCCCGGCAGGATCGACAATGAGCAGTTCTTC
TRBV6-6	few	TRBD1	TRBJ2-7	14	CASTPDRASREQYF	TGTGCCAGCACCCCGGACAGGGCTTCTCGCGAGCAGTACTTC
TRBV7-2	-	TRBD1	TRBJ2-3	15	CASSQGDRLTDTQYF	TGTGCCAGCAGCCAAGGGGACAGACTCACAGATACGCAGTATTTT
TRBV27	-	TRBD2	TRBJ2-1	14	CASNRAGGYNEQFF	TGTGCCAGCAACCGAGCGGGGGGGTACAATGAGCAGTTCTTC
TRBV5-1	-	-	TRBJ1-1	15	CASSSLGPLNTEAFF	TGCGCCAGCAGCAGCTTGGGACCCTTGAACACTGAAGCTTTCTTT
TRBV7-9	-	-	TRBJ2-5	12	CASSGSVDEQYF	TGTGCCAGCAGCGGATCGGTGGATGAGCAGTACTTC
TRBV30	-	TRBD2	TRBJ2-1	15	CAWSVSSGLLRGQFF	TGTGCCTGGAGTGTATCTAGCGGGCTTTTACGGGGGCAGTTCTTC
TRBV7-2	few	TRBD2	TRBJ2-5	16	CASSVVYSGGAETQYF	TGTGCCAGCAGCGTGGTTTATAGCGGGGGGGCAGAGACCCAGTACTTC
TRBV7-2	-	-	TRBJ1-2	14	CASSPSQGRYGYTF	TGTGCCAGCAGCCCTTCACAGGGTAGATATGGCTACACCTTC
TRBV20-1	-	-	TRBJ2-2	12	CSASGQTGELFF	TGCAGTGCTAGCGGACAGACCGGGGAGCTGTTTTTT
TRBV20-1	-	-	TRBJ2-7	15	CSARPRGSKHYEQYF	TGCAGTGCTAGACCCCGAGGGTCCAAGCACTACGAGCAGTACTTC
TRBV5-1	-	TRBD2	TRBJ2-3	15	CASSPWGGSTDTQYF	TGCGCCAGCAGCCCGTGGGGGGGTAGCACAGATACGCAGTATTTT
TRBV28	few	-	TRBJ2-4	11	CASSGMPEQYF	TGTGCCAGCAGTGGGATGCCGGAGCAGTACTTC
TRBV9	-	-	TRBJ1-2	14	CASTLGERVGGYTF	TGTGCCAGCACCCTAGGGGAGCGAGTCGGTGGCTACACCTTC
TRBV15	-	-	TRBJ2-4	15	CATSRDVGAGDIQYF	TGTGCCACCAGCAGAGATGTCGGGGCAGGGGACATTCAGTACTTC
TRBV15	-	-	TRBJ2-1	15	CATSSRRVSYNEQFF	TGTGCCACCAGCAGCAGACGCGTCTCCTACAATGAGCAGTTCTTC
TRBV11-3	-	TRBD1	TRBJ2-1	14	CASKQGQGNNEQFF	TGTGCCAGCAAACAGGGACAGGGGAACAATGAGCAGTTCTTC
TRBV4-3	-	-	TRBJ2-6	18	CASSQGTVGLSGANVLTF	TGCGCCAGCAGCCAAGGAACGGTGGGGCTCTCTGGGGCCAACGTCCTGACTTTC
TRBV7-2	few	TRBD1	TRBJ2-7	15	CASSTPGTGSYEQYF	TGTGCCAGCAGCACCCCCGGGACAGGGAGTTACGAGCAGTACTTC
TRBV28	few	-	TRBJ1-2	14	CASSLTGAVYGYTF	TGTGCCAGCAGTTTGACAGGAGCCGTATATGGCTACACCTTC
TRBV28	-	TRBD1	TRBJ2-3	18	CASRYGEGAEGGTDTQYF	TGTGCCAGCAGATACGGCGAGGGGGCCGAAGGTGGAACAGATACGCAGTATTTT
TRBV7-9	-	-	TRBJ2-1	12	CASTRDGPGLFF	TGTGCCAGCACCAGGGACGGCCCCGGGCTGTTCTTC
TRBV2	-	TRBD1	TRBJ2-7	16	CASRSPGQVLSYEQYF	TGTGCCAGCAGGTCCCCCGGACAGGTTCTCTCCTACGAGCAGTACTTC
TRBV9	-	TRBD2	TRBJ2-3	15	CASSGGLEDRDTQYF	TGTGCCAGCAGCGGCGGACTAGAGGACCGAGATACGCAGTATTTT
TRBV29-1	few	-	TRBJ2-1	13	CSVEEPSRYEQFF	TGCAGCGTTGAAGAGCCCTCGCGGTACGAGCAGTTCTTC
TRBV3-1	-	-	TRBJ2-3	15	CASSQRTAGADTQYF	TGTGCCAGCAGCCAACGGACGGCTGGGGCAGATACGCAGTATTTT
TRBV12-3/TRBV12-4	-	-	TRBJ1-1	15	CASSPWDVMNTEAFF	TGTGCCAGCAGCCCCTGGGACGTTATGAACACTGAAGCTTTCTTT
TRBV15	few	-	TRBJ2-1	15	CATSRDANPYNEQFF	TGTGCCACCAGCAGAGACGCAAACCCCTACAATGAGCAGTTCTTC
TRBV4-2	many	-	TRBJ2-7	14	CASSQDLTGYEQYF	TGTGCCAGCAGCCAAGATTTAACAGGGTACGAGCAGTACTTC
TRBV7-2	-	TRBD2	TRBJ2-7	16	CASSLASGGKAYEQYF	TGTGCCAGCAGCTTAGCCAGCGGGGGTAAAGCCTACGAGCAGTACTTC